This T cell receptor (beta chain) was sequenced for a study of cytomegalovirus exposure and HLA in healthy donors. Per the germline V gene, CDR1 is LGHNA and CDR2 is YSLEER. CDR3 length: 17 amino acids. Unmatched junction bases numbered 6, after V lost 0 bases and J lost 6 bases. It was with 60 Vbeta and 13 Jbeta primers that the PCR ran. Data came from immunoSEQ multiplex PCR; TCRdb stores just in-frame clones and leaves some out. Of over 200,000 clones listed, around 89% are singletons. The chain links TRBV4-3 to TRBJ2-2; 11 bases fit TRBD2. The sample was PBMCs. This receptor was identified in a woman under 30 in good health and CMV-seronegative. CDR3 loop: CASSQDASGGPPGELFF. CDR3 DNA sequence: TGCGCCAGCAGCCAAGACGCTAGCGGGGGGCCCCCCGGGGAGCTGTTTTTT.